This T cell receptor beta chain came from a study of long-term antiretroviral therapy in people with HIV. Study-wide context: Sampling started about a decade before the 2015 immediate-ART recommendation. Study conclusions and caveats: Absence of data on ART adherence, viral resistance or therapy changes was noted. Among HIV repertoires, CDR3 length ranges were narrower than those of controls. Blood, drawn from about 2004 to 2018, may reflect older ART regimens.

This CDR3 is 13 amino acids long. The V end was cut by 8 bases, the J end by 7 bases, with 15 bases between. The germline V gene has CDR1 SNHLY and CDR2 FYNNEI. As regards this clone: Its antigen is currently unknown.

Sequencing used immunoSEQ v3.0 at survey level. Some clones are missing from TCRdb's copy, which holds only in-frame ones; the method was immunoSEQ multiplex PCR. The table has 20,000 or so clones, roughly four fifths seen once; the top ten hold 6.9%. This chain connects TRBV2 to TRBJ2-1, with unresolved D. The origin of this receptor is a man aged 50 or older with HIV. The sequencing used unsorted PBMCs, collected 2.2 years after starting antiretroviral therapy. The CDR3, as DNA: TGTGCCAGCGGGGTGTGGGGTTATAATGAGCAGTTCTTC. Residues: CASGVWGYNEQFF. The complete variable domain, with remaining parts taken from reference TRBV2 and TRBJ2-1, reads EPEVTQTPSHQVTQMGQEVILRCVPISNHLYFYWYRQILGQKVEFLVSFYNNEISEKSEIFDDQFSVERPDGSNFTLKIRSTKLEDSAMYFCASGVWGYNEQFFGPGTRLTVL.